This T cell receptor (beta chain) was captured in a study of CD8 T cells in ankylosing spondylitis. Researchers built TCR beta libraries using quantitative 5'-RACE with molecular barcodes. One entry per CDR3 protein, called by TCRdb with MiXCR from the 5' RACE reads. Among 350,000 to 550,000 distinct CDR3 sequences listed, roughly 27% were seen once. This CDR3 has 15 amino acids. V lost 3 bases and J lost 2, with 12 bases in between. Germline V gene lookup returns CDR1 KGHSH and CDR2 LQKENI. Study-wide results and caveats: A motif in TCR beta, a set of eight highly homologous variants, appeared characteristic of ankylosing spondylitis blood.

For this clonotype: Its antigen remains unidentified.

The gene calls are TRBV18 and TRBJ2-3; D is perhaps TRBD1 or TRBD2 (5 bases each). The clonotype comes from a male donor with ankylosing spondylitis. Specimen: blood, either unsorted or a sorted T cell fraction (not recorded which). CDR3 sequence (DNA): TGTGCCAGCTCACCTGCAGGGAGTTACACAGATACGCAGTATTTT. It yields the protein CASSPAGSYTDTQYF.